The 27 T cell receptor beta chains below come from one sample, sequenced in a study of T cells after yellow fever vaccination. TCRdb re-derived calls from the 5' RACE reads in MiXCR, one entry per CDR3 protein. Here the sample spans some 350,000 distinct CDR3 sequences, around a tenth being singletons. The material sequenced was PBMCs, taken on the day of the first yellow fever vaccination. The receptor source for this set is a man aged 18-30 years who received the YFV17D yellow fever vaccine.

The chain links TRBV9 to TRBJ2-5; TRBD2 is a possible D gene (7 bases). V lost 4 bases, J lost 4 bases, and 17 bases lay in between. The germline V gene encodes CDR1 SGDLS and CDR2 YYNGEE. This CDR3 contains 15 residues. DNA of the CDR3: TGTGCCAGCAGCCCAGGGCGGGGGCCCCCAGAGACCCAGTACTTC. It is translated as CASSPGRGPPETQYF.

The genes are TRBV20-1 and TRBJ2-5, with 12 bases matching TRBD2. Germline V lookup: CDR1 DFQATT, CDR2 SNEGSKA (reference sequence). The CDR3 extends over 14 amino acids. V lost 5 bases and J lost 7; bases outside the gene matches: 8. The chain's CDR3 is CSAGLAGGGGTQYF. CDR3 nucleotide sequence: TGCAGTGCTGGCCTAGCGGGGGGGGGTGGGACCCAGTACTTC.

This clonotype has more than one count but fewer than ten. The gene calls are TRBV7-3 and TRBJ2-1, with TRBD2 matching 11 bases. Trimming took 0 bases from V and 13 from J; bases not matched to a gene: 14. The germline V gene has CDR1 SGHTA and CDR2 FQGTGA. The CDR3 is made up of 17 amino acids. CDR3 region: CASSLTPASGGPRGQFF. DNA of the CDR3: TGTGCCAGCAGCTTAACCCCTGCTAGCGGGGGGCCTCGGGGACAGTTCTTC.

In its sample, this clonotype was seen many times. V gene TRBV12-3 or TRBV12-4 combines with J gene TRBJ2-5; D call uncertain. Trimming pared 4 bases from V and 5 bases from J, leaving 11 bases between. The CDR3 totals 13 residues. In DNA form, the CDR3 reads TGTGCCAGCAGTTCGTCCGGTCCCGAGACCCAGTACTTC. It specifies CASSSSGPETQYF.

The chain uses TRBV4-3 and TRBJ2-5; 8 nucleotides align to TRBD1. The CDR3 consists of 15 residues. V lost 0 bases, J lost 5 bases, and 5 bases stayed unmatched. Germline V gene sequence: CDR1 LGHNA, CDR2 YSLEER. The DNA of the CDR3 is TGCGCCAGCAGCCAAGAATGGACAGGGAGGGAGACCCAGTACTTC. It codes for CASSQEWTGRETQYF.

The chain uses TRBV7-6 and TRBJ2-3; D might be TRBD2 (7 bases). The CDR3 extends over 16 amino acids. The germline gives CDR1 SGHVS, CDR2 FNYEAQ. Trimming shortened V by 5 bases and J by 2 bases, and 17 bases separated the two germline ends. CDR3 loop: CASSPTAGAITDTQYF. The CDR3 DNA reads TGTGCCAGCAGCCCGACCGCGGGGGCGATCACAGATACGCAGTATTTT.

The chain has TRBV7-9 and TRBJ2-6; D ambiguous. CDR1 is SEHNR, CDR2 FQNEAQ, per germline (reference sequence). Trimming removed 6 bases from V and 1 base from J, with 1 base in between. CDR3 length equals 12 residues. The DNA for the CDR3 is TGTGCCAGCAGATCTGGGGCCAACGTCCTGACTTTC. Translated: CASRSGANVLTF.

This sequence joins TRBV20-1 and TRBJ2-1; tentative D call: TRBD2 (6 bases). Germline-derived CDR1 and CDR2 are DFQATT and SNEGSKA (reference sequence). V was clipped by 0 bases and J by 9 bases, with 18 bases between them. CDR3 length: 15 residues. The CDR3 coding sequence is TGCAGTGCTAGAGATAGGGGAGGCTCAACGAGTGAGCAGTTCTTC. Translating gives CSARDRGGSTSEQFF.

In its sample, this clonotype was seen a few times. The V call is TRBV19, the J call TRBJ1-1, with TRBD1 as a possible D gene (5 bases). V was pared by 9 bases and J by 4 bases, with 18 bases between. The CDR3 loop spans 14 amino acids. Germline V gene sequence: CDR1 LNHDA, CDR2 SQIVND (reference sequence). Here the CDR3 reads CASRTGTVGTEAFF. DNA of the CDR3: TGTGCCAGCCGGACGGGGACGGTCGGCACTGAAGCTTTCTTT.

This clonotype has just a few counts. The chain uses TRBV5-1 and TRBJ1-2; 8 bases are a match to TRBD1. Germline values: CDR1 SGHRS, CDR2 YFSETQ. The CDR3 contains 16 residues. J lost 1 base, V lost 0 bases, and 5 bases had no gene match. This CDR3 reads CASSLASRGRNYGYTF. The CDR3 DNA is TGCGCCAGCAGCTTGGCAAGCAGGGGGCGTAACTATGGCTACACCTTC.

Many counts were recorded for this clonotype. The chain combines TRBV4-3 with TRBJ2-1, with D possibly TRBD1 on 5 matching bases. The CDR3 length is 15 residues. V was clipped by 1 base and J by 6 bases, with 13 bases between them. The germline V gene has CDR1 LGHNA and CDR2 YSLEER. The CDR3 coding sequence is TGCGCCAGCAGCCAAGGGTCAGGGATTTCCAATGAGCAGTTCTTC. This encodes CASSQGSGISNEQFF.

The chain links TRBV7-8 to TRBJ2-5; perhaps TRBD2 as D (6 bases). The ends were cut back, 1 base at V and 5 bases at J, with 14 bases in the middle. Germline values: CDR1 SGHVS, CDR2 FQNEAQ. CDR3 length equals 15 residues. The CDR3 sequence is CASSLEGRRGETQYF. CDR3 DNA sequence: TGTGCCAGCAGCTTAGAGGGCAGGAGGGGCGAGACCCAGTACTTC.

V gene TRBV12-3 or TRBV12-4 combines with J gene TRBJ2-5, with 7 bases that match TRBD2. V lost 5 bases to trimming and J lost 5 bases; unmatched junction nucleotides: 8. The CDR3 runs 14 residues. The CDR3 sequence is CASSPGSGEETQYF. DNA for the CDR3: TGTGCCAGCAGTCCCGGCAGCGGGGAGGAGACCCAGTACTTC.

The chain couples TRBV6-1 to TRBJ1-6, with D uncertain. Trimming stripped 8 bases from V and 0 bases from J, with 11 bases between. Germline CDR1 is MNHNS and CDR2 is SASEGT. This CDR3 region has 15 residues. CDR3: CASWRGDSYNSPLHF. CDR3 sequence (DNA): TGTGCCAGCTGGCGAGGCGACTCCTATAATTCACCCCTCCACTTT.

This chain uses TRBV5-6 with TRBJ2-5; D gene ambiguous. Germline values: CDR1 SGHDT, CDR2 YYEEEE. V was clipped by 0 bases and J by 5 bases, with 11 bases between them. This CDR3 has 14 residues. DNA of the CDR3: TGTGCCAGCAGCTTGGGTAGCCAGGCGGAGACCCAGTACTTC. Translated, it gives CASSLGSQAETQYF.

In its sample, this clonotype was seen a few times. V and J are TRBV15 and TRBJ2-1; D call uncertain. Germline V gene data show CDR1 as LNHNV and CDR2 as YYDKDF (reference sequence). This CDR3 contains 14 residues. V dropped 1 base and J dropped 6 bases, with 10 bases sitting between them. The CDR3 sequence: CATSRGPAPNEQFF. The CDR3 nucleotides are TGTGCCACCAGCAGAGGCCCCGCCCCCAATGAGCAGTTCTTC.

Ten or more counts support this clonotype. The chain links TRBV6-1 to TRBJ2-7; D may correspond to TRBD1 or TRBD2 (6 bases each). The CDR3 runs 14 residues. CDR1 is MNHNS, CDR2 SASEGT, per germline. Between the trimmed V and J ends, which lost 8 bases and 2 bases, there was a span of 16 bases. Here the CDR3 reads CASGSPGATYEQYF. The CDR3 DNA reads as TGTGCCAGCGGCTCGCCGGGGGCTACCTACGAGCAGTACTTC.

This clonotype was seen a handful of times. CDR3 region: CASSYDPSGSSYNEQFF. The CDR3 region has the DNA TGTGCCAGCAGCTACGACCCTTCCGGGAGCTCCTACAATGAGCAGTTCTTC. The chain has TRBV3-1 and TRBJ2-1; D may be TRBD2 (6 bases). Germline V lookup: CDR1 LGHDT, CDR2 YNNKEL (reference sequence). CDR3 length: 17 residues. With 5 bases removed from V and 0 bases from J, the gap between germline ends came to 17 bases.

V and J are TRBV19 and TRBJ1-4; D remains ambiguous. CDR1 LNHDA and CDR2 SQIVND come from the germline V gene (reference sequence). The CDR3 is 11 amino acids. Trimming pared 5 bases from V and 13 bases from J, leaving 11 bases between. In DNA, the CDR3 is TGTGCCAGTAGTTTCGGGGTAGGACTGTTTTTT. The encoded protein is CASSFGVGLFF.

Here the CDR3 DNA reads TGTGCCAGCAGTGGGTATAGGGAGGCCGATACGCAGTATTTT. This sequence encodes CASSGYREADTQYF. V usage is TRBV6-1 and J usage is TRBJ2-3; TRBD2 is a possible D gene (6 bases). Germline loops: CDR1 MNHNS, CDR2 SASEGT. CDR3 length: 14 amino acids. Trimming stripped 4 bases from V and 6 bases from J, with 14 bases between.

V usage is TRBV6-5 and J usage is TRBJ1-6; D not resolved. Per germline, CDR1 MNHEY and CDR2 SVGAGI. The V gene lost 1 base and the J gene lost 10 bases, with 23 bases spanning the gap. This CDR3 contains 18 residues. CDR3 region: CASSYFSPFSGLRSPLHF. The CDR3 nucleotides read TGTGCCAGCAGTTACTTCTCCCCGTTTTCCGGGCTACGGTCACCCCTCCACTTT.

This clonotype was observed a handful of times. The CDR3 is CASSRGGAGAYEQYF. DNA for the CDR3: TGTGCCAGCAGTCGGGGGGGTGCAGGGGCCTACGAGCAGTACTTC. The V gene is TRBV12-3 or TRBV12-4, the J gene TRBJ2-7, with TRBD2 identical over 8 bases. With V trimmed by 5 bases and J by 2 bases, 8 bases remained unmatched. The CDR3 sequence is 15 residues long.

This clonotype was counted between two and nine times. The V call is TRBV27, the J call TRBJ2-3, with 11 positions matching TRBD1. This CDR3 is built from 16 residues. Per germline, CDR1 MNHEY and CDR2 SMNVEV (reference sequence). The V segment lost 3 bases and the J segment 4 bases; nucleotides outside the gene matches: 6. The CDR3 is CASSLVGQGAADTQYF. In DNA, the CDR3 is TGTGCCAGCAGTTTGGTAGGACAGGGGGCTGCAGATACGCAGTATTTT.

The chain has TRBV5-1 and TRBJ1-1; D is possibly TRBD1 (5 bases). Germline V CDR1 and CDR2: SGHRS, YFSETQ. CDR3 length: 14 amino acids. V shed 0 bases and J shed 5 bases, with 11 bases lying between them. The CDR3 sequence: CASSLGDRDTEAFF. The CDR3 nucleotides are TGCGCCAGCAGCTTGGGTGACAGAGATACTGAAGCTTTCTTT.

This clonotype was recorded a few times. The genes are TRBV2 and TRBJ2-1, with 10 bases identical to TRBD2. The CDR3 totals 14 residues. CDR1 SNHLY and CDR2 FYNNEI come from the germline V gene. The ends lost 7 bases at V and 7 bases at J; junction bases unmatched: 7. The CDR3 sequence is CASKWTSGENEQFF. CDR3 sequence (DNA): TGTGCCAGCAAATGGACTAGCGGAGAGAATGAGCAGTTCTTC.

This clonotype was observed a handful of times. The CDR3 sequence: CASSTYRYQLSHLGYTF. The CDR3 bases are TGTGCCAGTAGTACTTACAGATACCAGCTATCCCATCTGGGCTACACCTTC. J is TRBJ1-2 and V is TRBV19; D is uncertain. Germline CDR1 and CDR2: LNHDA and SQIVND (reference sequence). The length of the CDR3 is 17 residues. V gave up 4 bases and J gave up 8 bases, with 26 bases separating them.

The chain joins TRBV7-2 to TRBJ1-6; tentatively, D is TRBD1 (5 bases). Per the germline V gene, CDR1 is SGHTA and CDR2 is FQGNSA. This CDR3 has 17 amino acids. The germline V and J ends were trimmed by 5 bases and 7 bases, with 21 bases remaining between them. CDR3 loop: CASSQLTAGTENSPLHF. The CDR3 region has the DNA TGTGCCAGCAGCCAACTCACCGCCGGGACGGAGAATTCACCCCTCCACTTT.